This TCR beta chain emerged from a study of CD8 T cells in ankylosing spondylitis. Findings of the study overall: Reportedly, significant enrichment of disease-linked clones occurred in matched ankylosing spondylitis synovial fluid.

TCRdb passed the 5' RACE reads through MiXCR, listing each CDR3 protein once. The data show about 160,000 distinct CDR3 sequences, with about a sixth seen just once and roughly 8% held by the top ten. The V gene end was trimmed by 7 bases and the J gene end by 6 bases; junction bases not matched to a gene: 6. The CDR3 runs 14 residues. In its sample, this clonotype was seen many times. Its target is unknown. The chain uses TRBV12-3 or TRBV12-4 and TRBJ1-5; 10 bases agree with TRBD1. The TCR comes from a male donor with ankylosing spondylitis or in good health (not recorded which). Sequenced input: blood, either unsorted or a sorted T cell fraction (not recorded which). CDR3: CASTGTGESQPQHF. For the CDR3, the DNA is TGTGCCAGCACCGGGACAGGGGAAAGTCAGCCCCAGCATTTT.